The 12 T cell receptor beta chains below were found in one sample sequenced in a study of cytomegalovirus exposure and HLA in healthy donors. Only in-frame clones appear in the TCRdb table, and some are missing; sequencing was by immunoSEQ multiplex PCR. The table shows some 270,000 clones, with about 86% occurring only once. Sequencing was performed on PBMCs. The receptors stem from a woman between 18 and 29 years old in good health and CMV-seronegative.

This clone has only a few counts. V and J are TRBV19 and TRBJ1-5, with D hard to call. The germline V and J ends were trimmed by 5 bases and 3 bases, with 11 bases remaining between them. The germline V gene has CDR1 LNHDA and CDR2 SQIVND (reference sequence). CDR3 length: 14 residues. DNA for the CDR3: TGTGCCAGTAGTCCCGAGGGTCTCAATCAGCCCCAGCATTTT. Translating it yields CASSPEGLNQPQHF. Complete variable domain (other parts from reference TRBV19 and TRBJ1-5): DGGITQSPKYLFRKEGQNVTLSCEQNLNHDAMYWYRQDPGQGLRLIYYSQIVNDFQKGDIAEGYSVSREKKESFPLTVTSAQKNPTAFYLCASSPEGLNQPQHFGDGTRLSIL.

J is TRBJ2-6 and V is TRBV2; 9 bases map to TRBD2. The junction had 5 bases not matched to a gene; V was cut back by 5 bases and J by 0 bases. Germline lookup yields CDR1 SNHLY and CDR2 FYNNEI. The CDR3 totals 17 residues. CDR3 loop: CASSIERGDSGANVLTF. The CDR3 DNA sequence: TGTGCCAGCAGTATCGAGCGGGGGGACTCTGGGGCCAACGTCCTGACTTTC.

This chain uses TRBV6-5 with TRBJ2-3; possible D gene TRBD2, 5 bases. Trimming shortened V by 2 bases and J by 5 bases, and 14 bases separated the two germline ends. From germline, CDR1 is MNHEY and CDR2 SVGAGI. The CDR3 loop spans 15 amino acids. The CDR3, as DNA: TGTGCCAGCAGTTACGCACTCCGGGAACGAGATACGCAGTATTTT. Amino acids: CASSYALRERDTQYF.

V is TRBV19 and J is TRBJ1-5; D uncertain. The CDR3 has 13 residues. V dropped 3 bases and J dropped 4 bases, with 7 bases sitting between them. Germline-derived CDR1 and CDR2 are LNHDA and SQIVND (reference sequence). The CDR3 is CASSIRRNQPQHF. CDR3 coding DNA: TGTGCCAGTAGTATCAGGAGGAATCAGCCCCAGCATTTT. Variable domain in full (rest from reference TRBV19 and TRBJ1-5): DGGITQSPKYLFRKEGQNVTLSCEQNLNHDAMYWYRQDPGQGLRLIYYSQIVNDFQKGDIAEGYSVSREKKESFPLTVTSAQKNPTAFYLCASSIRRNQPQHFGDGTRLSIL.

The gene calls are TRBV7-9 and TRBJ1-5; weak D call: TRBD1 (6 bases). V was clipped by 5 bases and J by 5 bases, with 19 bases between them. From germline, CDR1 is SEHNR and CDR2 FQNEAQ (reference sequence). CDR3 size: 16 residues. The CDR3 DNA is TGTGCCAGCAGCCCAGAAGGGGGAGGGACCGATCAGCCCCAGCATTTT. It is translated as CASSPEGGGTDQPQHF.

V usage is TRBV6-5 and J usage is TRBJ2-7; 11 nucleotides agree with TRBD2. The CDR3 sequence is 15 residues long. Trimming cost V 4 bases and J 5 bases; bases outside gene matches: 7. In germline, CDR1 is MNHEY, CDR2 SVGAGI. The CDR3 is CASSLTSGSRNEQYF. Here the CDR3 DNA reads TGTGCCAGCAGTTTAACTAGCGGGAGTCGCAACGAGCAGTACTTC.

The chain links TRBV28 to TRBJ2-1; 8 bases fit TRBD2. Losses at the gene ends were 3 bases for V and 8 bases for J; bases not matched to a gene: 9. Germline V lookup: CDR1 MDHEN, CDR2 SYDVKM. The CDR3 has 15 amino acids. Here the CDR3 reads CASSLISGVVDEQFF. The CDR3 nucleotides are TGTGCCAGCAGTTTGATTAGCGGGGTCGTGGATGAGCAGTTCTTC.

The CDR3 spells CATTPGTDGYTF. The CDR3 DNA follows: TGTGCCACCACCCCAGGGACAGATGGCTACACCTTC. The chain is built from TRBV6-5 and TRBJ1-2; 7 nucleotides match TRBD1. V lost 10 bases and J lost 6; bases outside the gene matches: 8. The CDR3 extends over 12 amino acids. Germline V gene sequence: CDR1 MNHEY, CDR2 SVGAGI.

This rearrangement joins TRBV29-1 to TRBJ1-1; a possible D gene is TRBD1 (5 bases). V lost 7 bases and J 0 bases, leaving 12 bases between the germline ends. CDR1 and CDR2 (germline): SQVTM, ANQGSEA. The CDR3 is 13 residues long. CDR3: CSGSGQVNTEAFF. The DNA for the CDR3 is TGCAGCGGATCTGGACAAGTGAACACTGAAGCTTTCTTT.

The gene calls are TRBV30 and TRBJ1-1; D gene ambiguous. V lost 0 bases to trimming and J lost 1 base, with 6 bases between them. The V gene's germline CDR1 is GTSNPN and CDR2 SVGIG (reference sequence). The CDR3 sequence is 13 residues long. The CDR3 loop reads CAWSVQSNTEAFF. CDR3 coding DNA: TGTGCCTGGAGTGTACAGTCGAACACTGAAGCTTTCTTT. The full variable domain, its missing parts supplied by reference TRBV30 and TRBJ1-1, is SQTIHQWPATLVQPVGSPLSLECTVEGTSNPNLYWYRQAAGRGLQLLFYSVGIGQISSEVPQNLSASRPQDRQFILSSKKLLLSDSGFYLCAWSVQSNTEAFFGQGTRLTVV.

The chain employs TRBV5-4 and TRBJ2-5; 9 bases match TRBD1. Per germline, CDR1 SGHNT and CDR2 YYREEE (reference sequence). V was clipped by 0 bases and J by 4 bases; unmatched bases: 1. This CDR3 has 14 residues. For the CDR3, the DNA is TGTGCCAGCAGCTTGGACAGGGGGCCAGAGACCCAGTACTTC. This encodes CASSLDRGPETQYF.

The V call is TRBV29-1, the J call TRBJ2-7, with D unresolved. Trimming stripped 4 bases from V and 1 base from J, with 11 bases between. Germline V gives CDR1 SQVTM, CDR2 ANQGSEA. This CDR3 is built from 13 residues. CDR3 nucleotide sequence: TGCAGCGTTGTTATTCAGGCATCCTACGAGCAGTACTTC. Translating it yields CSVVIQASYEQYF.